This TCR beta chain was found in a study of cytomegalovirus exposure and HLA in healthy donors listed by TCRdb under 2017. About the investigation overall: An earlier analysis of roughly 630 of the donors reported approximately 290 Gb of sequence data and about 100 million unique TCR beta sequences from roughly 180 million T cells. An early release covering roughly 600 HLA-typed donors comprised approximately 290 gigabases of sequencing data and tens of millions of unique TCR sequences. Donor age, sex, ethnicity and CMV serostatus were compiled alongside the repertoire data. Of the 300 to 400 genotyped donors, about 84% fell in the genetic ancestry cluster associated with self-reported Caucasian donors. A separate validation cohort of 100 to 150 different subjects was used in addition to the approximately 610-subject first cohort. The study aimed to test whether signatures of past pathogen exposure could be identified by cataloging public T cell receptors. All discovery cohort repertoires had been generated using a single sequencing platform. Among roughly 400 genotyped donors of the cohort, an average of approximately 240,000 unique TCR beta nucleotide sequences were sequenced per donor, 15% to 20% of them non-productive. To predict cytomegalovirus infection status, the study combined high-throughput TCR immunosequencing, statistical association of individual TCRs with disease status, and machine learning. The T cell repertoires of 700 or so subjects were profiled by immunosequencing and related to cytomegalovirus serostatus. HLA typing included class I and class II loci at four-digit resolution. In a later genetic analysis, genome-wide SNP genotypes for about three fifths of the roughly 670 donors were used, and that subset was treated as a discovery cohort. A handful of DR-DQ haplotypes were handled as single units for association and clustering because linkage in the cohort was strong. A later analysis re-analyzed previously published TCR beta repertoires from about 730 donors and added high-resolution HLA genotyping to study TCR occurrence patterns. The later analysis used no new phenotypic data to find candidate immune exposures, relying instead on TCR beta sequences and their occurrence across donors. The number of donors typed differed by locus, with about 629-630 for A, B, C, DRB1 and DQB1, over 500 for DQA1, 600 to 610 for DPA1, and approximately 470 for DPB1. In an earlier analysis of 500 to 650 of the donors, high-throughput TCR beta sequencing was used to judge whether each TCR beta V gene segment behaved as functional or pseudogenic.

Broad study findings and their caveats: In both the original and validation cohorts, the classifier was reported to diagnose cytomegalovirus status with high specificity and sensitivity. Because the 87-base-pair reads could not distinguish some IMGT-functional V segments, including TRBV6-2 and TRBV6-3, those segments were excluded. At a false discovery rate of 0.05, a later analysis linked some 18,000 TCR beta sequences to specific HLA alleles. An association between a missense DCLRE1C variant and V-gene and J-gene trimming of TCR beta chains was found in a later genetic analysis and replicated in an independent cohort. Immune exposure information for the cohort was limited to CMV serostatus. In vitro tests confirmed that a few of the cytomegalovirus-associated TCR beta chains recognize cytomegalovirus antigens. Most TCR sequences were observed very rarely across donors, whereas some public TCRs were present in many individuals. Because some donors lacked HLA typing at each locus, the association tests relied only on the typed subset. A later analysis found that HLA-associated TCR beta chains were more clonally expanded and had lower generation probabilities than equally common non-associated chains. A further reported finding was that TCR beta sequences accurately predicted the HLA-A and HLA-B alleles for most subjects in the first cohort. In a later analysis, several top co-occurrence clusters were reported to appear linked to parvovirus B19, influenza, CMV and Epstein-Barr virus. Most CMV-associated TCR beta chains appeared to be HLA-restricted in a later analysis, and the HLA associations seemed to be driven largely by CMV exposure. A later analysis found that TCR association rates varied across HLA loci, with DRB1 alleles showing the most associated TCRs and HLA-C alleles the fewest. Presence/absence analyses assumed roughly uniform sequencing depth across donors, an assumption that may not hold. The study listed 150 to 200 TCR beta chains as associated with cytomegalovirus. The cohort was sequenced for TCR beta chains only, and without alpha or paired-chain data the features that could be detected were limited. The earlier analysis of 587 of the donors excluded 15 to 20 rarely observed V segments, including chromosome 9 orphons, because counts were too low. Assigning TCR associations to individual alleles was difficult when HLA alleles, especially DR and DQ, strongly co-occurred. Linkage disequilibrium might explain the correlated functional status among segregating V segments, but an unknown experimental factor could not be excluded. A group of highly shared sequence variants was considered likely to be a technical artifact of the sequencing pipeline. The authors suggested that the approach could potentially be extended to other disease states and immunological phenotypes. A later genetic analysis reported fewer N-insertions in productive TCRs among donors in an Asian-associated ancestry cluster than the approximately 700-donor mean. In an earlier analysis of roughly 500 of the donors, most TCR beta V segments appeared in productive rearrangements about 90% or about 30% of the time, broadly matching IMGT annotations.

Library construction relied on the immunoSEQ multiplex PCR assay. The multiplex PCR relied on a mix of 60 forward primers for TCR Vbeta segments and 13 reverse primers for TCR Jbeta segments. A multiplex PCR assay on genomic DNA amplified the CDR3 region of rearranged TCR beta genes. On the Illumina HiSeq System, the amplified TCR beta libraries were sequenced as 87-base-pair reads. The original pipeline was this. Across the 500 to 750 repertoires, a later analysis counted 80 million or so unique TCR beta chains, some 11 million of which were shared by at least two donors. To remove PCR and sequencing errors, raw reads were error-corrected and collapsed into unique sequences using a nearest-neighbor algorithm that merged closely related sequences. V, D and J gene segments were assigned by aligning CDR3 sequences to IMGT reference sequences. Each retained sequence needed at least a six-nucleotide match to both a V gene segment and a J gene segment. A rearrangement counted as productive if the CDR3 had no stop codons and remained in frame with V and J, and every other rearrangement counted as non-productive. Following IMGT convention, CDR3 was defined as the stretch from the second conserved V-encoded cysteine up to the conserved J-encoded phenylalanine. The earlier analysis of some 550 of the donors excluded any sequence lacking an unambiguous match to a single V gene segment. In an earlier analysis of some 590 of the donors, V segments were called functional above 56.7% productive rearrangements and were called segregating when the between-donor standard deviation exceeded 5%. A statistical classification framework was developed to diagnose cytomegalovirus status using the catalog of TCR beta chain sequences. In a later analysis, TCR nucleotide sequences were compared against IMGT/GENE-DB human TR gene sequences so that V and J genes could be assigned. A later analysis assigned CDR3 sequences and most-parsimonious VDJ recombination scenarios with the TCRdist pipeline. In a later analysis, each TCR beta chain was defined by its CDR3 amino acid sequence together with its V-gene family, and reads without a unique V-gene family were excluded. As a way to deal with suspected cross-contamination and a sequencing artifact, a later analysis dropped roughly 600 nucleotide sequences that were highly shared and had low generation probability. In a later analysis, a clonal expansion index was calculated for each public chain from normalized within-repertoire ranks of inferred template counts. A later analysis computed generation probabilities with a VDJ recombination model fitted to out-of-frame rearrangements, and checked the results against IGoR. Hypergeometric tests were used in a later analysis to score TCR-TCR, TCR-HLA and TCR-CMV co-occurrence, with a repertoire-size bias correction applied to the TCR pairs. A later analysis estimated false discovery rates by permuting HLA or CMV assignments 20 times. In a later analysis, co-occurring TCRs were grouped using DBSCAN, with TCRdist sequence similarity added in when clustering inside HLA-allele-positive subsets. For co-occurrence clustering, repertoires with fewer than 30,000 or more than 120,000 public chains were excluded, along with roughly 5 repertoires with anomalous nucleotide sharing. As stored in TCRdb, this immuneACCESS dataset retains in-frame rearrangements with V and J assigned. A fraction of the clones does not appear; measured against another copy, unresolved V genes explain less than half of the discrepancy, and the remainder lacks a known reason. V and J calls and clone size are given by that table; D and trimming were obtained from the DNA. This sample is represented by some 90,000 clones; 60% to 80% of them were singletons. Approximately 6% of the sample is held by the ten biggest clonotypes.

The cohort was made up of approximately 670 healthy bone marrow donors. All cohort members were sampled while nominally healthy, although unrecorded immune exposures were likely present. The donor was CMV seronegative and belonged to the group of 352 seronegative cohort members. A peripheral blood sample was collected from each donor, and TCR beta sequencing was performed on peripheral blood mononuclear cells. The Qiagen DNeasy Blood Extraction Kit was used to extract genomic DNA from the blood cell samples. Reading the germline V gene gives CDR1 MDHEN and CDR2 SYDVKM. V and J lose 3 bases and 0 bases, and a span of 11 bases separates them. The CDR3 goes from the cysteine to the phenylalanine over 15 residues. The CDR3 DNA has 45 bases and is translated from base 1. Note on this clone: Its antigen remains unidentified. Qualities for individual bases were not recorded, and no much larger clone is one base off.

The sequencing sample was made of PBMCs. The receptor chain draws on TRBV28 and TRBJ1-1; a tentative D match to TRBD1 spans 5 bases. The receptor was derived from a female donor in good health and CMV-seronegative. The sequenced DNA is TGTGCCAGCAGTTTGGGGGGAATGGTGAACACTGAAGCTTTCTTT. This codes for CASSLGGMVNTEAFF.